The present T cell receptor (beta chain) was sequenced within a study of T cell responses to AZD1222 COVID-19 vaccine. Study in general: Second doses were pooled across both intervals (about 4 or about 12 weeks).

General study results and limits: There were vaccine-associated CD4 TCRs across spike, dominant at 160-218 and 743-854. Repertoire sampling occurred only after the peak T cell response. Donor demographics were predominantly white British with a female majority; clonal diversity may be underestimated.

Assay used: immunoSEQ multiplex PCR; TCRdb lists only in-frame clones, some missing. In the table there are about 120,000 clones, more than 75% of which are singletons. The CDR3 is 15 residues long. The germline CDR1 and CDR2 sequences are SGHRS and YFSETQ. V lost 4 bases and J 0 bases, leaving 11 bases between the germline ends. For this clone: Its target is not known.

The TCR was taken from an adult in good health. This chain connects TRBV5-1 to TRBJ1-3, with D tentatively TRBD1 (5 bases). Sample: peripheral blood, taken on day 0 of AZD1222 vaccination. CDR3: CASSHRTDSGNTIYF. In DNA, the CDR3 is TGCGCCAGCAGCCACAGGACGGACTCTGGAAACACCATATATTTT.